The TCR beta chain under discussion was sequenced for a study of cytotoxic CD8 clonotypes in ibrutinib-treated CLL. Study background: The subjects consisted of some 12 relapsed/refractory and around 15 treatment-naive individuals, with around 17 IGHV unmutated. Samples had a mean of roughly 260,000 productive templates and more than 85,000 productive rearrangements.

Study outcomes and limitations: Patients had baseline clonality above age-matched healthy donors, and this clonality moved with circulating CD8+ T-cell counts.

This clone has just a few counts. The antigen remains unidentified. Investigators sought sequencing depths of between 1 in 200,000 and 1 in 1 million T cells. Using immunoSEQ multiplex PCR, the repertoire was profiled, and TCRdb retains in-frame clones only, with some absent. The sample includes hundreds of thousands of clones, around 75% of them seen just once. V was cut by 5 bases and J by 5 bases, with 9 bases left in between. The CDR3 sequence is 12 residues long. Germline lookup yields CDR1 SNHLY and CDR2 FYNNEI. V gene TRBV2 combines with J gene TRBJ2-5; D not resolved. The receptor was derived from a human donor with chronic lymphocytic leukemia. The sequencing used PBMCs, collected after 12 months of ibrutinib treatment. CDR3 sequence reads: CASSKGRETQYF. In nucleotides, the CDR3 is TGTGCCAGCAGTAAAGGCAGGGAGACCCAGTACTTC.